A single T cell receptor beta chain is shown here with its context. The ends lost 5 bases at V and 2 bases at J; junction bases unmatched: 6. Germline V CDR1 and CDR2: SGHAT, FQNNGV. The CDR3 extends over 15 amino acids. As originally analysed: Reference gene primers were amplified, and this amplification served to estimate nucleated cell counts. Here immunoSEQ multiplex PCR was the method, and the copy in TCRdb shows in-frame clones only, minus some. D and trimming come from the DNA, and the V and J calls and clone size come from that table. In the table there are just over 70,000 clones, 90% to 95% of which are singletons. The data were obtained in a study of blood T cell repertoires in COVID-19. Whole-study context: The United States, Italy and Spain provided the acute and convalescent COVID-19 samples.

V and J are TRBV11-2 and TRBJ1-3; 7 bases are shared with TRBD1. Sequencing was performed on peripheral blood. This TCR came from a human donor in a cohort sampled during active COVID-19. The CDR3: CASSASTGAGNTIYF. Written as DNA, the CDR3 is TGTGCCAGCAGCGCCTCTACAGGGGCTGGAAACACCATATATTTT.